One sample yielded the 5 T cell receptor beta chains listed below, sequenced in a study of blood T cell repertoires in COVID-19. Clones were sequenced by immunoSEQ multiplex PCR, and TCRdb holds only the in-frame ones, with some missing. The data hold 110,000 or so clones, with 85% to 90% observed a single time. Sample: peripheral blood. These receptors originate from a man between 65 and 85 years old with active or convalescent COVID-19.

This clone occurred once. The V call is TRBV7-9, the J call TRBJ2-1; D unclear. V dropped 5 bases and J dropped 3 bases, with 8 bases sitting between them. The CDR3 sequence is 13 residues long. Germline assignment: CDR1 SEHNR and CDR2 FQNEAQ (reference sequence). This CDR3 reads CASSQANYNEQFF. The CDR3 region has the DNA TGTGCCAGCAGCCAAGCCAACTACAATGAGCAGTTCTTC.

The rearrangement joins TRBV19 to TRBJ2-3; D is unclear. Germline V CDR1 and CDR2: LNHDA, SQIVND (reference sequence). The length of the CDR3 is 15 residues. With 1 base removed from V and 2 bases from J, the gap between germline ends came to 10 bases. CDR3: CASSIGGHYTDTQYF. CDR3 nucleotides: TGTGCCAGTAGTATAGGCGGTCACTACACAGATACGCAGTATTTT.

V gene TRBV15 combines with J gene TRBJ2-1, with D possibly matching TRBD1 (6 bases). Germline V gene lookup returns CDR1 LNHNV and CDR2 YYDKDF (reference sequence). The CDR3 length is 17 residues. Trimming stripped 1 base from V and 6 bases from J, with 19 bases between. CDR3 bases: TGTGCCACCAGCAGAGGGGACCAGGGGTCAAGGAGCAATGAGCAGTTCTTC. It translates to CATSRGDQGSRSNEQFF.

This chain joins TRBV28 and TRBJ1-5; D is undetermined. The V end was cut by 7 bases, the J end by 2 bases, with 15 bases between. CDR1 is MDHEN, CDR2 SYDVKM, per germline. The CDR3 runs to 15 residues. CDR3 sequence reads: CASTAQRAGNQPQHF. DNA of the CDR3: TGTGCCAGCACCGCTCAGAGGGCGGGCAATCAGCCCCAGCATTTT. The whole variable domain, filled in from reference TRBV28 and TRBJ1-5, reads DVKVTQSSRYLVKRTGEKVFLECVQDMDHENMFWYRQDPGLGLRLIYFSYDVKMKEKGDIPEGYSVSREKKERFSLILESASTNQTSMYLCASTAQRAGNQPQHFGDGTRLSIL.

The chain joins TRBV6-5 to TRBJ2-4; TRBD2 matches 7 bases. The CDR3 covers 14 residues. The ends lost 8 bases at V and 9 bases at J; junction bases unmatched: 13. Per germline, CDR1 MNHEY and CDR2 SVGAGI. In DNA, the CDR3 is TGTGCCAGCCGACCTGCGGGAGTAGTAGCCATTCAGTACTTC. This codes for CASRPAGVVAIQYF.